The clone carrying this T cell receptor beta chain was counted a few times. The sample originates from a study of response to subunit inactivated influenza vaccine. The V gene's germline CDR1 is MNHNS and CDR2 SASEGT. The ends were cut back, 6 bases at V and 5 bases at J, with 16 bases in the middle. The length of the CDR3 is 15 residues. TCRdb redid the calling of the RT-PCR reads with MiXCR, one entry per CDR3 protein. The sample lists 150,000 to 200,000 distinct CDR3 sequences; about 12% were seen once. These same data were also listed under a study on T cells expressing NK-cell markers. In that study: UMIs were included in TCR beta cDNA generated by 5'RACE template switching. Sorted CD3+CD56+NKG2C+, CD3+CD56+NKG2C- and CD3+CD56-NKG2C+ T-cell subsets were beta-chain profiled. Anti-gamma-delta TCR antibody use in several experiments restricted sorting to alpha-beta TCR T cells. As a fraction of CD8+ T cells, dominant NKG2C+ clonotypes reached about 1.0-7.0% in roughly 6 donors. Also leading the CD3+CD56-NKG2C+ fraction in a handful of donors were these clonotypes.

This chain uses TRBV6-1 with TRBJ2-2; D might be TRBD2 (6 bases). The input for sequencing was CD8+ T cells sorted from PBMCs, taken 11 to 12 days after vaccination. This receptor was obtained from a man aged 45 to 65 who received an inactivated influenza vaccine. DNA of the CDR3: TGTGCCAGCAGCGTTCCCCGGGCGGGAACCGGGGAGCTGTTTTTT. It encodes CASSVPRAGTGELFF.